These 18 T cell receptor beta chains came from one sample sequenced in a study of identical twins. TCRdb reprocessed the 5' RACE reads with MiXCR, giving one entry per CDR3 protein. The top ten hold approximately 6.6% of the sample, which has approximately 300,000 distinct CDR3 sequences, more than 8% seen once. The sample was also reused in another study, on yellow fever vaccine responses in identical twins.

Sequencing was performed on CD8+ T cells sorted from blood. These receptors came from a woman between 18 and 29 years old in good health.

The chain links TRBV7-9 to TRBJ2-5; possible D gene TRBD1, 6 bases. CDR3 length: 15 amino acids. Germline assignment: CDR1 SEHNR and CDR2 FQNEAQ (reference sequence). Trimming removed 1 base at V and 3 bases at J, with 12 bases between. As DNA, the CDR3 is TGTGCCAGCAGCTTAGTGCAGGGGACGGAAGAGACCCAGTACTTC. This gives the protein CASSLVQGTEETQYF.

In this sample, this clonotype turned up a few times. V usage is TRBV6-1 and J usage is TRBJ2-1; perhaps TRBD2 as D (7 bases). Germline CDR1 reads MNHNS; CDR2 reads SASEGT. The CDR3 is 15 amino acids. V gave up 5 bases and J gave up 3 bases, with 14 bases separating them. CDR3 in amino acids: CASSPRGANYNEQFF. CDR3 in DNA: TGTGCCAGCAGTCCCCGGGGGGCGAACTACAATGAGCAGTTCTTC.

This clonotype was picked up a small number of times. V usage is TRBV7-9 and J usage is TRBJ2-7; D possibly corresponds to TRBD1 (6 bases). There are 15 residues in the CDR3. Germline assignment: CDR1 SEHNR and CDR2 FQNEAQ (reference sequence). V lost 3 bases and J lost 4, with 16 bases in between. In nucleotides, the CDR3 is TGTGCCAGCAGCTTCGTGGGGGCGTCGAATTACGAGCAGTACTTC. It translates to CASSFVGASNYEQYF. Full variable domain (missing parts from reference TRBV7-9 and TRBJ2-7): DTGVSQNPRHKITKRGQNVTFRCDPISEHNRLYWYRQTLGQGPEFLTYFQNEAQLEKSRLLSDRFSAERPKGSFSTLEIQRTEQGDSAMYLCASSFVGASNYEQYFGPGTRLTVT.

This clonotype was found many times. V is TRBV7-2 and J is TRBJ2-7; TRBD2 aligns across 8 bases. The CDR3 runs 14 residues. The V segment lost 0 bases and the J segment 5 bases; nucleotides outside the gene matches: 3. The V gene's germline CDR1 is SGHTA and CDR2 FQGNSA. The CDR3 DNA follows: TGTGCCAGCAGCTTAGCAGCGGGAGAGAACGAGCAGTACTTC. It is translated as CASSLAAGENEQYF.

This clonotype was counted between two and nine times. The chain uses TRBV5-1 and TRBJ2-3; D is uncertain. The V end lost 4 bases, the J end lost 3 bases, and 15 bases lay between the germline ends. The CDR3 loop spans 15 amino acids. The germline CDR1 and CDR2 sequences are SGHRS and YFSETQ. The CDR3 reads CASSQAIMGTDTQYF. The CDR3 nucleotides are TGCGCCAGCAGCCAGGCTATCATGGGGACAGATACGCAGTATTTT.

This chain links TRBV28 with TRBJ2-1, with a possible D match to TRBD1 (6 bases). The CDR3 has 14 residues. V dropped 4 bases and J dropped 4 bases, with 11 bases sitting between them. The germline V gene has CDR1 MDHEN and CDR2 SYDVKM. CDR3 nucleotide sequence: TGTGCCAGCAGTTGGACAGCCGGATACAATGAGCAGTTCTTC. Translating gives CASSWTAGYNEQFF.

V is TRBV19 and J is TRBJ2-5; a weak D match, TRBD2 (6 bases). The CDR3 covers 18 residues. Germline assignment: CDR1 LNHDA and CDR2 SQIVND (reference sequence). Trimming left V 4 bases short and J 0 bases short, with 21 bases between. DNA of the CDR3: TGTGCCAGTAGTAGACCAAACCACGGGGGTCCGGACCAAGAGACCCAGTACTTC. Translated, it gives CASSRPNHGGPDQETQYF.

This clonotype was seen a single time. A much more abundant neighbour one base away suggests this may be a read error. This rearrangement joins TRBV20-1 to TRBJ2-1; D might be TRBD2 (6 bases). The length of the CDR3 is 15 residues. Germline V lookup: CDR1 DFQATT, CDR2 SNEGSKA (reference sequence). The CDR3 here is CCASRGSVAYNEQFF. The DNA for the CDR3 is TGCTGTGCTAGTCGGGGGTCGGTGGCCTACAATGAGCAGTTCTTC.

This clonotype showed up many times. CDR3 sequence: CASREQNTEAFF. The CDR3 DNA follows: TGTGCCAGCAGGGAACAAAACACTGAAGCTTTCTTT. This chain connects TRBV6-2 or TRBV6-3 to TRBJ1-1; D not resolved. Germline CDR1 is MNHEY and CDR2 is SVGEGT. The germline V and J ends were trimmed by 6 bases and 2 bases, with 7 bases remaining between them. This CDR3 spans 12 amino acids.

This clonotype has only a few counts. The rearrangement uses TRBV13 and TRBJ2-1; D is unclear. Trimming cost V 4 bases and J 0 bases, with 7 bases left between them. CDR1 is PRHDT and CDR2 is FYEKMQ in the germline V gene (reference sequence). There are 14 residues in the CDR3. Here the CDR3 reads CASSSRVSYNEQFF. The CDR3 coding sequence is TGTGCCAGCAGCTCCCGGGTCTCCTACAATGAGCAGTTCTTC.

V is TRBV12-3 or TRBV12-4 and J is TRBJ2-3, with unresolved D. This CDR3 is built from 14 residues. V shed 6 bases and J shed 1 base, with 11 bases lying between them. The CDR3 DNA follows: TGTGCCAGCAGCCAACCTTATGGCACAGATACGCAGTATTTT. This gives the protein CASSQPYGTDTQYF.

This clonotype has just a few counts. CDR3 sequence: CASGGTFLGGTEAFF. CDR3 DNA: TGTGCCTCGGGGGGGACGTTCTTAGGAGGCACTGAAGCTTTCTTT. J is TRBJ1-1 and V is TRBV13, with TRBD1 as a possible D gene (5 bases). Trimming shortened V by 11 bases and J by 4 bases, and 23 bases separated the two germline ends. CDR3 length: 15 amino acids. Germline loops: CDR1 PRHDT, CDR2 FYEKMQ (reference sequence).

This clonotype was counted only a few times. Here the CDR3 DNA reads TGTGCCAGCAGCTTAGCCGGGACGGGGGGTAGCGGGGGGACTAATGAGCAGTTCTTC. This gives the protein CASSLAGTGGSGGTNEQFF. The chain has TRBV7-2 and TRBJ2-1; 10 nucleotides agree with TRBD2. With 0 bases clipped from V and 7 bases from J, the junction kept 15 bases outside the gene matches. CDR1 and CDR2 from the germline V gene are SGHTA and FQGNSA. The CDR3 extends over 19 amino acids.

The chain links TRBV4-1 to TRBJ1-4, with a possible D match to TRBD1 (6 bases). V was clipped by 4 bases and J by 3 bases, with 24 bases between them. This CDR3 has 19 amino acids. Germline values: CDR1 MGHRA, CDR2 YSYEKL. This chain's CDR3 is CASSPRLRQGHAANEKLFF. CDR3 bases: TGCGCCAGCAGCCCTCGACTTCGCCAGGGACACGCGGCTAATGAAAAACTGTTTTTT.

There are many counts of this clonotype. The chain carries TRBV2 and TRBJ1-5; D unclear. Per germline, CDR1 SNHLY and CDR2 FYNNEI. The CDR3 extends over 12 amino acids. Trimming took 8 bases from V and 3 from J, leaving 8 bases between them. The CDR3 is CASGPYNQPQHF. In nucleotides, the CDR3 is TGTGCCAGCGGGCCTTACAATCAGCCCCAGCATTTT.

The chain recombines TRBV4-1 with TRBJ2-1; D gene unclear. Germline V gene sequence: CDR1 MGHRA, CDR2 YSYEKL. The length of the CDR3 is 12 residues. The ends were cut back, 1 base at V and 14 bases at J, with 12 bases in the middle. The CDR3 nucleotides are TGCGCCAGCAGCCAAGTAGGGTCAACGGAGTTCTTC. Amino acid sequence: CASSQVGSTEFF.

The chain joins TRBV4-3 to TRBJ2-7, with D unresolved. Germline values: CDR1 LGHNA, CDR2 YSLEER. The V and J ends lost 0 bases and 3 bases respectively, with 9 bases between them. The CDR3 length is 14 residues. The CDR3 DNA reads as TGCGCCAGCAGCCAAGATTTTTCCCTCTACGAGCAGTACTTC. Translation gives CASSQDFSLYEQYF.

This clonotype was seen repeatedly, ten times or more. The chain links TRBV7-2 to TRBJ2-7, with a tentative D call TRBD1 (5 bases). Germline assignment: CDR1 SGHTA and CDR2 FQGNSA. V lost 4 bases, J lost 0 bases, and 7 bases lay in between. This CDR3 contains 13 residues. CDR3 bases: TGTGCCAGCAGCTCAGGGTACTCCTACGAGCAGTACTTC. The encoded protein is CASSSGYSYEQYF.